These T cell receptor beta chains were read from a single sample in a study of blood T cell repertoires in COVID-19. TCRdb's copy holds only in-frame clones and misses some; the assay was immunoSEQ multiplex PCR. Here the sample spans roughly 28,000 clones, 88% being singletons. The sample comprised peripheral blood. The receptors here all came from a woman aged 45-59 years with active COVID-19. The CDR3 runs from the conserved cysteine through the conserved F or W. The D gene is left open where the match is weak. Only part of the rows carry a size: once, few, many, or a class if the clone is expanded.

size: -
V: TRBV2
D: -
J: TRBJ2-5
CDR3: CASSATGGFQETQYF
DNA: TGTGCCAGCAGTGCAACCGGGGGATTCCAAGAGACCCAGTACTTC

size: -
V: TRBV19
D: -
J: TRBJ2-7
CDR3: CASSVTSAHYEQYF
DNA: TGTGCCAGTAGTGTGACATCGGCGCACTACGAGCAGTACTTC

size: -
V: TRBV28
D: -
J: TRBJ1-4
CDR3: CASSWPGGNEKLFF
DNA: TGTGCCAGCAGTTGGCCGGGAGGTAATGAAAAACTGTTTTTT

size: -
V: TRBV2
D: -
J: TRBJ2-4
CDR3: CASKRTAENIQYF
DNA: TGTGCCAGCAAACGGACAGCCGAAAACATTCAGTACTTC

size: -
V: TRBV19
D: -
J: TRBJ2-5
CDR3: CASSIRTGGYQETQYF
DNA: TGTGCCAGTAGTATCCGAACTGGCGGGTACCAAGAGACCCAGTACTTC

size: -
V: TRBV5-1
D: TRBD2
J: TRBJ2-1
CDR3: CASSLTSGSSYNEQFF
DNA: TGCGCCAGCAGCTTGACTAGCGGGAGCTCCTACAATGAGCAGTTCTTC

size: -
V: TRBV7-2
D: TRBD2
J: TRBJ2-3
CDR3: CASSSGGAHSTDTQYF
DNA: TGTGCCAGCAGCTCGGGGGGGGCCCACTCCACAGATACGCAGTATTTT

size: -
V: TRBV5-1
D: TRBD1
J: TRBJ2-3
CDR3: CASSLDGTGRKDTQYF
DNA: TGCGCCAGCAGCTTGGATGGGACAGGGAGGAAAGATACGCAGTATTTT

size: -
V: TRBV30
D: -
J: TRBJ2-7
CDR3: CAWSLSVGHSSYEQYF
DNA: TGTGCCTGGTCCCTATCGGTGGGACACAGCTCCTACGAGCAGTACTTC

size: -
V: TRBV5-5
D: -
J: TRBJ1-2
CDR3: CASSSRGLYGYTF
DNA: TGTGCCAGCAGCTCAAGGGGACTCTATGGCTACACCTTC

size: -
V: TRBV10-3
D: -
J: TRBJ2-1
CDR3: CAIGGRGDEQFF
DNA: TGTGCCATCGGCGGCAGGGGGGATGAGCAGTTCTTC

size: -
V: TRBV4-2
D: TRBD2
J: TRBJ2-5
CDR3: CASSQGTSGRVGQYF
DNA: TGTGCCAGCAGCCAAGGGACTAGCGGGAGGGTGGGCCAGTACTTC

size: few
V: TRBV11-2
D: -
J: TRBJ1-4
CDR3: CASSPLSATNEKLFF
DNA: TGTGCCAGCAGCCCCTTATCCGCAACTAATGAAAAACTGTTTTTT

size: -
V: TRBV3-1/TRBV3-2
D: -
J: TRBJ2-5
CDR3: CASSGQRVETQYF
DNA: TGTGCCAGCAGCGGCCAGCGGGTAGAGACCCAGTACTTC

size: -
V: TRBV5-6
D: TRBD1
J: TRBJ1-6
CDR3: CASSLRRTGNSPLHF
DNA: TGTGCCAGCAGCTTGCGTAGGACAGGAAATTCACCCCTCCACTTT

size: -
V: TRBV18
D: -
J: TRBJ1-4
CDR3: CASSPPGGGEKLFF
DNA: TGTGCCAGCTCACCACCGGGAGGGGGTGAAAAACTGTTTTTT

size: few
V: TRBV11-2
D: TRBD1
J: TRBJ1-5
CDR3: CASSLGTGSGNQPQHF
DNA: TGTGCCAGCAGCTTAGGGACAGGGTCGGGGAATCAGCCCCAGCATTTT

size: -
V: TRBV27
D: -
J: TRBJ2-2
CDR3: CTSTARRGKNTGELFF
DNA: TGTACCAGCACCGCCCGTCGCGGGAAGAACACCGGGGAGCTGTTTTTT

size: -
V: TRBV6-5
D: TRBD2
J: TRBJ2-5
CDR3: CASSFGTSGRGETQYF
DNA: TGTGCCAGCAGTTTTGGGACTAGCGGGAGAGGGGAGACCCAGTACTTC

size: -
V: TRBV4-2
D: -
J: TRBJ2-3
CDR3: CASSLRTNADTQYF
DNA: TGTGCCAGCAGCCTTCGGACAAATGCAGATACGCAGTATTTT

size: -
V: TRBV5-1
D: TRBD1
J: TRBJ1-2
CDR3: CASSLGQGGYAYGYTF
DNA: TGCGCCAGCAGCCTAGGACAGGGGGGGTACGCCTATGGCTACACCTTC

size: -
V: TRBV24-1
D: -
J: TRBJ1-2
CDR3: CATSATDTASYGYTF
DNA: TGTGCCACCAGTGCGACAGACACGGCAAGCTATGGCTACACCTTC

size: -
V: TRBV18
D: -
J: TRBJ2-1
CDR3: CASSSSSYNEQFF
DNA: TGTGCCAGCTCGTCCAGCTCCTACAATGAGCAGTTCTTC

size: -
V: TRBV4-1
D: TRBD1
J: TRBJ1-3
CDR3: CASSQQGTASGNTIYF
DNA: TGCGCCAGCAGCCAACAAGGGACAGCCTCTGGAAACACCATATATTTT

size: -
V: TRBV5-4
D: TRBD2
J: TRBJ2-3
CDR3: CASSPRLAGGTDTQYF
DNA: TGTGCCAGCAGCCCTAGACTAGCCGGAGGGACAGATACGCAGTATTTT

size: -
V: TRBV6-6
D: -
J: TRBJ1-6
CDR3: CASSSGFNSPLHF
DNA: TGTGCCAGCAGTTCGGGGTTTAATTCACCCCTCCACTTT

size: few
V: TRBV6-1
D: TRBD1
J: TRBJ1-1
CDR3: CASSDPQGSAEAFF
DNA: TGTGCCAGCAGTGACCCACAGGGGTCGGCTGAAGCTTTCTTT

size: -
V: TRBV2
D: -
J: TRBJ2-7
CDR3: CASSEEGGEQYF
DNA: TGTGCCAGCAGTGAAGAAGGGGGCGAGCAGTACTTC

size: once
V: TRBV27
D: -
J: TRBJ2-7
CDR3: CASSPRLDRDYSYEQYF
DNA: TGTGCCAGCAGTCCTCGTCTGGACAGGGACTACTCCTACGAGCAGTACTTC

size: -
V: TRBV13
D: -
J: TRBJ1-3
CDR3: CASSLGRGISAGNTIYF
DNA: TGTGCCAGCAGCTTAGGCCGGGGGATATCAGCTGGAAACACCATATATTTT

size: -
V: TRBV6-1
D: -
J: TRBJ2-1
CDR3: CASSEAGTTDMLNEQFF
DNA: TGTGCCAGCAGTGAAGCCGGAACTACGGACATGTTGAATGAGCAGTTCTTC

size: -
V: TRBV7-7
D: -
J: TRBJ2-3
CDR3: CASSLSASDTQYF
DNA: TGTGCTAGCAGCTTATCAGCGAGCGATACGCAGTATTTT

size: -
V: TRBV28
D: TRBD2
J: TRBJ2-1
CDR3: CASSVLTSGGPDEQFF
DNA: TGTGCCAGCAGTGTATTGACTAGCGGGGGCCCCGATGAGCAGTTCTTC

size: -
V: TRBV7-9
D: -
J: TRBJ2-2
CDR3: CASSFVDTDTGELFF
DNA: TGTGCCAGCAGCTTCGTCGACACAGACACCGGGGAGCTGTTTTTT

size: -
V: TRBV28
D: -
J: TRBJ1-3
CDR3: CASSRTARGAGNTIYF
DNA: TGTGCCAGCAGCCGAACAGCCAGGGGAGCGGGAAACACCATATATTTT

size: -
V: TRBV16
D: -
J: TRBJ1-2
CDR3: CASSQSTVRGSGYTF
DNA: TGTGCCAGCAGCCAATCCACAGTGAGGGGGTCTGGCTACACCTTC

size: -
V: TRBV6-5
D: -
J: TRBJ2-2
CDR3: CASNGPSNTGELFF
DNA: TGTGCCAGCAACGGGCCTAGCAACACCGGGGAGCTGTTTTTT

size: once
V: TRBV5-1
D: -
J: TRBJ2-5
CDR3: CASSLMGGGETQYF
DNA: TGCGCCAGCAGCTTGATGGGAGGAGGTGAGACCCAGTACTTC

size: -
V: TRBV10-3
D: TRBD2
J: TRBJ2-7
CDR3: CAIGTWTSGGGEQYF
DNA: TGTGCCATCGGCACATGGACTAGCGGTGGGGGGGAGCAGTACTTC

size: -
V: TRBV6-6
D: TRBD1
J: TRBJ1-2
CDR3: CASSSTHTGGSYGYTF
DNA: TGTGCCAGCAGCTCAACTCACACAGGGGGCAGCTATGGCTACACCTTC